This T cell receptor (beta chain) derives from a study of blood T cell repertoires in COVID-19. At the level of the study: Researchers got acute and convalescent COVID-19 samples from the United States, Italy and Spain. T cells, B-cell-depleted T cells, or PBMCs provided the cDNA or gDNA that served as material.

Enrolled during active infection, Seattle patients were then followed longitudinally. In the study's own analysis: Counts of nucleated cells, estimated from reference gene primer amplification, were obtained. Profiled with immunoSEQ multiplex PCR; TCRdb holds only in-frame clones, not every one. The DNA gave D and trimming, while V, J and clone size come from that table. The sample lists a few hundred thousand clones, about nine tenths seen once, with 3.5% to 4% in the top ten. The ends were cut back, 10 bases at V and 2 bases at J, with 15 bases in the middle. The CDR3 totals 13 residues. The germline CDR1 and CDR2 sequences are SGDLS and YYNGEE.

The sequence came from a woman aged 55 to 70 with COVID-19, enrolled during active disease. The chain couples TRBV9 to TRBJ1-1; no clear D. The sequencing input was peripheral blood. The CDR3 DNA reads as TGTGCCGGAGTCTTAAGAGTAAACACTGAAGCTTTCTTT. It encodes CAGVLRVNTEAFF.